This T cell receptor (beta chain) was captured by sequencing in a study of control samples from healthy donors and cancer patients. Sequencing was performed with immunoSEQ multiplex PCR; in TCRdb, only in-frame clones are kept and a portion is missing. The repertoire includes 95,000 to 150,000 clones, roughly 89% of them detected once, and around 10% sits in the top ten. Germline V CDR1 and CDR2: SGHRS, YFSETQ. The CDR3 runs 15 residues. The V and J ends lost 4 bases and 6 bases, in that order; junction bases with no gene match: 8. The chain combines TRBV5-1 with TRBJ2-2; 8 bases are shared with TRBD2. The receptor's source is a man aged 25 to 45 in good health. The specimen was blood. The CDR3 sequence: CASSLIPGGAGELFF. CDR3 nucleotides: TGCGCCAGCAGCCTAATCCCGGGGGGGGCCGGGGAGCTGTTTTTT.